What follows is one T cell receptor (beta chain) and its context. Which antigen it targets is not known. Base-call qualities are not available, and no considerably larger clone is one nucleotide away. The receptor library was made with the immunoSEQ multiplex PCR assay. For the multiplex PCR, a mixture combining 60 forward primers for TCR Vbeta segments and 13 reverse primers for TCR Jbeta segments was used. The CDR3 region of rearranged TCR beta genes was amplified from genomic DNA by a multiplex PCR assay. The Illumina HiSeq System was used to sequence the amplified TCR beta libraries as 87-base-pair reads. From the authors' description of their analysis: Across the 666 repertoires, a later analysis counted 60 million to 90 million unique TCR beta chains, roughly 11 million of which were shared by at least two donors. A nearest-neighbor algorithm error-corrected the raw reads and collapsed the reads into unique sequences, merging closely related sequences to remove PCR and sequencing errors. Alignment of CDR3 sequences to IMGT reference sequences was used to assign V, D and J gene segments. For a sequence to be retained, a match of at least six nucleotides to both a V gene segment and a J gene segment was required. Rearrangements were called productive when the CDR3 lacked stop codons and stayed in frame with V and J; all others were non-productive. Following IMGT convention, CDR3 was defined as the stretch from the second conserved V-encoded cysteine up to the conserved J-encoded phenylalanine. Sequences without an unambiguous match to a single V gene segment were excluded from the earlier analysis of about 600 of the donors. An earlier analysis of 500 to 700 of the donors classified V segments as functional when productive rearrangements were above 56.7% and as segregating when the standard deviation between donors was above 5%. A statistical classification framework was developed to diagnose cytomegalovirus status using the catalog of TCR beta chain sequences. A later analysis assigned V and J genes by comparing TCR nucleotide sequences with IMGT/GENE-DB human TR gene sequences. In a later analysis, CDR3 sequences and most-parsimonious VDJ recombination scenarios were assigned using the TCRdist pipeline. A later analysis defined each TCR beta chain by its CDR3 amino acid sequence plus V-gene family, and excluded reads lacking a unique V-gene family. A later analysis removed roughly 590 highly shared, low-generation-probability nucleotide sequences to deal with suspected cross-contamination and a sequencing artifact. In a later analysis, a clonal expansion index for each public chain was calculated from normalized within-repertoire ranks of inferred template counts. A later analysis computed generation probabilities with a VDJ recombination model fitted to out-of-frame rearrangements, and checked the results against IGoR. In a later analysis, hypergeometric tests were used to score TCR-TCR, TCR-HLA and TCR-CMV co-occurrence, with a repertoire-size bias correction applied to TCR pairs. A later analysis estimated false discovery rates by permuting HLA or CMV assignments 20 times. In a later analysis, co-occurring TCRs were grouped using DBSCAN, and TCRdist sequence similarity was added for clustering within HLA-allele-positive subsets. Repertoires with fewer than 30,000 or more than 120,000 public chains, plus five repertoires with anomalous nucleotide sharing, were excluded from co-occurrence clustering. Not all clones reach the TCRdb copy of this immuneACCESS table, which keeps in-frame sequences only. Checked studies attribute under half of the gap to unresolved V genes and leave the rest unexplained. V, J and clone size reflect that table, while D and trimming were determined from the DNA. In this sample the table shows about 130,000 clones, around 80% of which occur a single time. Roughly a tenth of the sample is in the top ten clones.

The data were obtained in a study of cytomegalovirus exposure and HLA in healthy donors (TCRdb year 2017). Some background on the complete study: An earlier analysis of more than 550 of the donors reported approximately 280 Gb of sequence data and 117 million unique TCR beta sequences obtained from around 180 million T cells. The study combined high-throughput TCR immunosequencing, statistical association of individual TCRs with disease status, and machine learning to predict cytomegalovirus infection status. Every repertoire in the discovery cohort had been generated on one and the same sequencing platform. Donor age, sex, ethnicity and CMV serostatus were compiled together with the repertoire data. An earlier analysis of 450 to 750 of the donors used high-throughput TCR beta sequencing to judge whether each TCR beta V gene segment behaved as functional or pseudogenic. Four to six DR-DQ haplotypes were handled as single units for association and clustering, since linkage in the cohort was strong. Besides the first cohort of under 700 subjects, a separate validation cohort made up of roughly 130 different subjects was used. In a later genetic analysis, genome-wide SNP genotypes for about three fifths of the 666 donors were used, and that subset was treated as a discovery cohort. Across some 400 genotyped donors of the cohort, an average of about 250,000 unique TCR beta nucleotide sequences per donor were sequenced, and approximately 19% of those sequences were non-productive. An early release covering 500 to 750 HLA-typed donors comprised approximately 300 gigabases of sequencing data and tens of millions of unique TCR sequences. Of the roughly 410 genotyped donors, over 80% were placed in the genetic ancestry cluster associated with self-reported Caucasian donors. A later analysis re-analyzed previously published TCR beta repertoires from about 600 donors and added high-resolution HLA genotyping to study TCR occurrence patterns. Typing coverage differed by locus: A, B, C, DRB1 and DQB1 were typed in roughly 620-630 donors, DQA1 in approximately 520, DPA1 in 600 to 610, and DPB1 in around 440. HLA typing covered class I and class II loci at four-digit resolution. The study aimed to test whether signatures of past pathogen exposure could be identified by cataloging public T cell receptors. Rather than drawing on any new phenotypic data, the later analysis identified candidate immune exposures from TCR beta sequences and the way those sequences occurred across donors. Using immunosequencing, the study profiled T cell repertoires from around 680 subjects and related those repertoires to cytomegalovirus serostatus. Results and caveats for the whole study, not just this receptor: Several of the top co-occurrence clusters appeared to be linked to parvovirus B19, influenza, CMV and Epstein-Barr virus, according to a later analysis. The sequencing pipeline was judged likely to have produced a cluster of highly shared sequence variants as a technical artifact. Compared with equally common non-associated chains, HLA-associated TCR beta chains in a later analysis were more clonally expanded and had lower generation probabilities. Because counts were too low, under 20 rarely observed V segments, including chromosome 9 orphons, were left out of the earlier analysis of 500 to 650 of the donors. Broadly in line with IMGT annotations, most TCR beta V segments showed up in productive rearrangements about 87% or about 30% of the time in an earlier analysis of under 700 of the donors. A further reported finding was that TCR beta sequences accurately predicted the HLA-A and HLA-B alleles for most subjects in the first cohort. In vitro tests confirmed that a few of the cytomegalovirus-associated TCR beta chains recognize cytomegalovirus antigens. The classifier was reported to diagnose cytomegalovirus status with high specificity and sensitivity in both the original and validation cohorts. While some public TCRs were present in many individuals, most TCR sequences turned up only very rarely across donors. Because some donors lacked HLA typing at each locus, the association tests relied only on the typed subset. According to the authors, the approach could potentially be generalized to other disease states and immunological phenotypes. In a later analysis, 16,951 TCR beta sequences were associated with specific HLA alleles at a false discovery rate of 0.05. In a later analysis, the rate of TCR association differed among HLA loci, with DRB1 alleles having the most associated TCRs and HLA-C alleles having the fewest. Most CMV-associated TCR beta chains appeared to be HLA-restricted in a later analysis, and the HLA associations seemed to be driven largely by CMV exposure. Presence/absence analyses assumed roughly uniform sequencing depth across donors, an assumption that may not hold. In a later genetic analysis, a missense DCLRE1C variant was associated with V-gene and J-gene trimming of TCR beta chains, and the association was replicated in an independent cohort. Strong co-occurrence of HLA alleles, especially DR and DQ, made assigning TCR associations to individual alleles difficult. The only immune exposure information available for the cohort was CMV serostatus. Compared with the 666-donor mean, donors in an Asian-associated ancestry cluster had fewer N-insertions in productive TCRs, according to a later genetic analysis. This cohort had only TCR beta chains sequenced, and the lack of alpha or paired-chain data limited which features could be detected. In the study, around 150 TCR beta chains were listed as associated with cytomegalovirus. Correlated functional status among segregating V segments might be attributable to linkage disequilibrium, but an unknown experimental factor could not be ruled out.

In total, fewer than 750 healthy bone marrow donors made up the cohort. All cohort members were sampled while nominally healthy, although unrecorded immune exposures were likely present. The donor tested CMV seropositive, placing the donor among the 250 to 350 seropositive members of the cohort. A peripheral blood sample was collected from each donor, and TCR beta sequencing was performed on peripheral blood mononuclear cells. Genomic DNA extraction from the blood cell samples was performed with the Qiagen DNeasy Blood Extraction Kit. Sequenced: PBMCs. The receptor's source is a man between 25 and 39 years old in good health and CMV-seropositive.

The DNA sequence is TGCGCCAGCAGCCTCTCGTTGGGACAGGTTAACTATGGCTACACCTTC. Translation gives CASSLSLGQVNYGYTF. The sequence joins TRBV4-3 to TRBJ1-2; TRBD1 lines up with 8 middle nucleotides. From V the trimming removes 4 bases and from J it removes 1 base, while the gene matches leave 8 bases of the junction unaccounted for. From the cysteine through the phenylalanine, the CDR3 covers 16 amino acids. Here the CDR3 DNA is all that survives: 48 bases in frame from base 1. Reading the germline V gene gives CDR1 LGHNA and CDR2 YSLEER.